The 30 T cell receptor beta chains reported below all come from one sample, sequenced in a study of blood T cells in healthy people across ages. It was with a sample-barcoded 5' primer and a J-beta primer mix that a second PCR of about 6 to 12 cycles was run. Each CDR3 protein is one row after TCRdb ran MiXCR on the 5' RACE reads. Of around 1,600,000 distinct CDR3 sequences in the sample, roughly 43% were seen once. Input material: blood. Receptors were obtained from a young woman in good health.

V and J are TRBV20-1 and TRBJ2-1; 8 nucleotides agree with TRBD1. Germline loops: CDR1 DFQATT, CDR2 SNEGSKA (reference sequence). The CDR3 length is 14 residues. The V gene end was trimmed by 1 base and the J gene end by 4 bases; junction bases not matched to a gene: 3. CDR3 in amino acids: CSARGQGKYNEQFF. DNA for the CDR3: TGCAGTGCTAGAGGACAGGGGAAATACAATGAGCAGTTCTTC.

The genes are TRBV7-3 and TRBJ2-1; the D gene is possibly TRBD2 (6 bases). The germline V gene encodes CDR1 SGHTA and CDR2 FQGTGA. This CDR3 is built from 14 residues. Trimming cost V 2 bases and J 9 bases, with 14 bases left between them. CDR3 loop: CASSLDSGVLEQFF. For the CDR3, the DNA is TGTGCCAGCAGCTTAGATTCGGGAGTACTTGAGCAGTTCTTC.

The chain combines TRBV20-1 with TRBJ2-3; 8 nucleotides line up with TRBD2. Germline trimming cut 6 bases from V and 0 bases from J; bases unmatched to any gene: 17. Germline V gene data show CDR1 as DFQATT and CDR2 as SNEGSKA (reference sequence). The length of the CDR3 is 18 residues. CDR3 region: CSASWLAGKSLSTDTQYF. The CDR3 bases are TGCAGTGCGAGTTGGCTAGCGGGCAAGTCACTTAGCACAGATACGCAGTATTTT.

This chain links TRBV20-1 with TRBJ2-7; perhaps D is TRBD1 or TRBD2 (5 bases each). The CDR3 loop spans 15 amino acids. Germline V CDR1 and CDR2: DFQATT, SNEGSKA (reference sequence). V was pared by 6 bases and J by 1 base, with 19 bases between. CDR3 loop: CSARSGTASSYEQYF. The CDR3 nucleotides are TGCAGTGCCAGATCCGGGACGGCGTCGTCCTACGAGCAGTACTTC.

This chain connects TRBV6-2 or TRBV6-3 to TRBJ2-4; 15 bases are a match to TRBD2. V dropped 7 bases and J dropped 9; count of bases not matched to a gene: 7. The CDR3 is 15 amino acids. Germline V lookup: CDR1 MNHEY, CDR2 SVGEGT. The CDR3 sequence is CASTGTSGRRSIQYF. The CDR3 region has the DNA TGTGCCAGCACCGGGACTAGCGGGAGGCGGAGCATTCAGTACTTC.

The chain carries TRBV6-2 or TRBV6-3 and TRBJ2-1; 11 positions match TRBD2. TRBJ2-7 matches the DNA end more closely, so the J call is doubtful. Germline assignment: CDR1 MNHEY and CDR2 SVGEGT. The CDR3 has 16 residues. CDR3 sequence reads: CASSRLTSGDYNEQYF. CDR3 DNA: TGTGCCAGCAGCCGACTGACTAGCGGGGACTACAATGAGCAGTACTTC.

This chain joins TRBV7-9 and TRBJ1-6, with 9 nucleotides matching TRBD1. The germline gives CDR1 SEHNR, CDR2 FQNEAQ (reference sequence). Trimming removed 1 base from V and 4 bases from J; junction bases left unmatched: 5. The CDR3 runs to 17 residues. CDR3 sequence reads: CASSLDWDREYNSPLHF. Written as DNA, the CDR3 is TGTGCCAGCAGCTTAGACTGGGACAGGGAGTATAATTCACCCCTCCACTTT.

This chain uses TRBV9 with TRBJ2-1, with D tentatively TRBD1 or TRBD2 (5 bases each). This CDR3 comprises 15 residues. V lost 0 bases and J lost 3, with 10 bases in between. Germline assignment: CDR1 SGDLS and CDR2 YYNGEE. CDR3 amino acids: CASSVGGKSYNEQFF. The CDR3 DNA is TGTGCCAGCAGCGTAGGGGGGAAGAGCTACAATGAGCAGTTCTTC. Supplemented by reference TRBV9 and TRBJ2-1, the full variable domain reads DSGVTQTPKHLITATGQRVTLRCSPRSGDLSVYWYQQSLDQGLQFLIQYYNGEERAKGNILERFSAQQFPDLHSELNLSSLELGDSALYFCASSVGGKSYNEQFFGPGTRLTVL.

The chain joins TRBV6-5 to TRBJ2-5; 9 bases agree with TRBD1. The CDR3 has 16 amino acids. Germline assignment: CDR1 MNHEY and CDR2 SVGAGI. V lost 2 bases to trimming and J lost 11 bases; unmatched junction nucleotides: 15. As DNA, the CDR3 is TGTGCCAGCAGTTACACGCGGGACAGGGTGGGTAATGAGCAGTACTTC. Its translation is CASSYTRDRVGNEQYF.

This chain joins TRBV6-2 or TRBV6-3 and TRBJ2-1; D uncertain. The V end was cut by 5 bases, the J end by 8 bases, with 4 bases between. Germline CDR1 and CDR2: MNHEY and SVGEGT. This CDR3 contains 10 residues. CDR3 sequence: CASSNYEQFF. CDR3 bases: TGTGCCAGCAGTAACTATGAGCAGTTCTTC.

V and J are TRBV7-2 and TRBJ2-1, with TRBD2 as a possible D gene (6 bases). The J call may be mistaken, given a closer DNA end match to TRBJ2-7. There are 17 residues in the CDR3. Germline CDR1 and CDR2: SGHTA and FQGNSA. The CDR3 nucleotides are TGTGCCAGCAGCTTAGGTCGTTTGCGGGACCGCTACAATGAGCAGTACTTC. It is translated as CASSLGRLRDRYNEQYF.

The V and J genes are TRBV10-3 and TRBJ2-7; D is undetermined. The CDR3 spans 14 residues. CDR1 ENHRY and CDR2 SYGVKD come from the germline V gene. Trimming left V 0 bases short and J 7 bases short, with 13 bases between. The CDR3 region is CAISESTVLNEQYF. The CDR3 nucleotides read TGTGCCATCAGTGAGTCGACGGTCCTGAATGAGCAGTACTTC.

The J gene is TRBJ2-5, the V gene TRBV19; 10 positions match TRBD2. The DNA end is more similar to TRBJ2-7, so the J call may be wrong. The germline V gene has CDR1 LNHDA and CDR2 SQIVND (reference sequence). This CDR3 has 14 amino acids. The CDR3 nucleotides are TGTGCCAGTAGGACGACTAGCGGGTCTGTCGAGCAGTACTTC. Protein sequence: CASRTTSGSVEQYF.

About this clonotype: A much larger clone lies a single base off, so this may be a read error. This rearrangement joins TRBV12-3 or TRBV12-4 to TRBJ2-1; perhaps D is TRBD1 or TRBD2 (5 bases each). The CDR3 is 14 amino acids. The V gene lost 8 bases and the J gene lost 0 bases, with 11 bases spanning the gap. The CDR3 sequence is CASARENSYNEQFF. CDR3 bases: TGTGCCAGCGCCAGGGAGAACTCCTACAATGAGCAGTTCTTC.

This chain uses TRBV29-1 with TRBJ2-1, with 9 bases identical to TRBD2. CDR3 length: 15 residues. V was clipped by 8 bases and J by 8 bases; unmatched bases: 16. Germline V gives CDR1 SQVTM, CDR2 ANQGSEA. CDR3 nucleotides: TGCAGCTGTGAGGGAAGAAGCGGGAGGATCGATGAGCAGTTCTTC. Translating gives CSCEGRSGRIDEQFF.

The chain couples TRBV12-3 or TRBV12-4 to TRBJ1-5, with 8 bases that match TRBD1. The CDR3 loop spans 16 amino acids. Trimming cost V 5 bases and J 6 bases; bases outside gene matches: 12. This CDR3 is CASSLRTGRRFQPQHF. CDR3 DNA: TGTGCCAGCAGTCTCCGGACAGGGCGGCGGTTTCAGCCCCAGCATTTT.

This clonotype appeared a few times. This chain joins TRBV2 and TRBJ2-1; tentative D call: TRBD2 (6 bases). Germline V gives CDR1 SNHLY, CDR2 FYNNEI. The length of the CDR3 is 14 residues. V gave up 5 bases and J gave up 8 bases, with 16 bases separating them. CDR3 DNA: TGTGCCAGCAGTCTCTGGACTACCGAAGATGAGCAGTTCTTC. Its translation: CASSLWTTEDEQFF.

The V and J genes are TRBV20-1 and TRBJ1-4, with 10 positions matching TRBD1. The CDR3 totals 14 residues. CDR1 is DFQATT, CDR2 SNEGSKA, per germline (reference sequence). The V and J ends lost 5 bases and 7 bases, in that order; junction bases with no gene match: 7. CDR3 region: CSAVRDRGPEKLFF. The DNA of the CDR3 is TGCAGTGCTGTCCGCGACAGGGGGCCTGAAAAACTGTTTTTT.

This chain links TRBV12-3 or TRBV12-4 with TRBJ1-6; D is undetermined. The CDR3 extends over 12 amino acids. Deletions cut 6 bases from V and 9 bases from J, with 9 bases between. The CDR3 protein is CASSSHPSPLHF. In nucleotides, the CDR3 is TGTGCCAGCAGCTCCCACCCTTCACCCCTCCACTTT.

This clonotype has more than one count but fewer than ten. The rearrangement uses TRBV6-5 and TRBJ2-2; a possible D gene is TRBD2 (6 bases). The CDR3 is 16 amino acids. Germline V gene sequence: CDR1 MNHEY, CDR2 SVGAGI. The V and J ends lost 0 bases and 2 bases respectively, with 10 bases between them. CDR3 amino acids: CASSYSVGGNTGELFF. The CDR3 region has the DNA TGTGCCAGCAGTTACTCGGTGGGGGGTAACACCGGGGAGCTGTTTTTT.

The CDR3 protein is CATSRDRGGFNEQFF. The CDR3, as DNA: TGTGCCACCAGCAGAGATCGGGGGGGCTTCAATGAGCAGTTCTTC. V and J are TRBV15 and TRBJ2-1; TRBD2 aligns across 8 bases. V shed 0 bases and J 6 bases; nucleotides not matched to a gene: 4. The CDR3 sequence is 15 residues long. Germline CDR1 reads LNHNV; CDR2 reads YYDKDF (reference sequence).

As for this clonotype: The junction departs from the called germline gene at one end, perhaps through a read error. The DNA of the CDR3 is TGTTCCAGCAGCTTCCCCGGGGATTCACCCCTCCACTTT. Amino acid sequence: CSSSFPGDSPLHF. The chain has TRBV7-9 and TRBJ1-6, with D unresolved. In germline, CDR1 is SEHNR, CDR2 FQNEAQ (reference sequence). The CDR3 contains 13 residues.

The chain couples TRBV20-1 to TRBJ2-4; TRBD2 matches at 10 bases. Looked up from germline, CDR1 is DFQATT and CDR2 is SNEGSKA (reference sequence). V gave up 5 bases and J gave up 7 bases; unmatched junction bases: 5. The CDR3 loop spans 13 amino acids. CDR3 bases: TGCAGTGCTTCTCTAGCGGGAGTTAACATTCAGTACTTC. Protein sequence: CSASLAGVNIQYF.

This chain links TRBV15 with TRBJ1-1; D is undetermined. Germline values: CDR1 LNHNV, CDR2 YYDKDF (reference sequence). V lost 6 bases to trimming and J lost 3 bases, with 14 bases between them. The CDR3 has 14 residues. The CDR3 protein is CATRDVEGDTEAFF. The CDR3 DNA follows: TGTGCCACCAGAGATGTCGAGGGCGACACTGAAGCTTTCTTT.

This clonotype has just a few counts. The chain couples TRBV18 to TRBJ2-3; 7 bases match TRBD2. V was pared by 5 bases and J by 4 bases, with 9 bases of the junction left unmatched. The CDR3 sequence is 15 residues long. The germline CDR1 and CDR2 sequences are KGHSH and LQKENI. The CDR3 spells CASSILGLDADTQYF. Written as DNA, the CDR3 is TGTGCCAGCTCAATCCTCGGACTAGACGCAGATACGCAGTATTTT.

V usage is TRBV9 and J usage is TRBJ2-3; either TRBD1 or TRBD2 may fit D (5 bases each). V lost 3 bases and J lost 0, with 14 bases in between. Looked up from germline, CDR1 is SGDLS and CDR2 is YYNGEE. This CDR3 spans 16 amino acids. The CDR3 region is CASSGHRDGSTDTQYF. The CDR3 coding sequence is TGTGCCAGCAGCGGACACCGGGACGGAAGCACAGATACGCAGTATTTT.

The sample holds a few counts of this clonotype. The CDR3 region has the DNA TGTGCCAGCAGCTTAGCGCCCCTTAGCGGGAGTTCAGATACGCAGTATTTT. It is translated as CASSLAPLSGSSDTQYF. The J gene is TRBJ2-3, the V gene TRBV7-2, with 9 bases identical to TRBD2. The V segment lost 0 bases and the J segment 4 bases; nucleotides outside the gene matches: 8. Germline V gene sequence: CDR1 SGHTA, CDR2 FQGNSA. CDR3 size: 17 residues.

This clonotype was seen a handful of times. This chain links TRBV4-3 with TRBJ1-4; possibly TRBD1 for D (5 bases). V was clipped by 0 bases and J by 8 bases, with 22 bases between them. The germline CDR1 and CDR2 sequences are LGHNA and YSLEER. CDR3 length equals 18 residues. CDR3 nucleotides: TGCGCCAGCAGCCAAGAATGGGGCCTTGCCCCTCAAGCGGAAAAACTGTTTTTT. Amino acids: CASSQEWGLAPQAEKLFF.

In its sample, this clonotype was seen once. The rearrangement uses TRBV20-1 and TRBJ2-1; 8 bases match TRBD1. CDR3 size: 15 residues. Unmatched junction bases numbered 8, after V lost 0 bases and J lost 7 bases. CDR1 DFQATT and CDR2 SNEGSKA come from the germline V gene (reference sequence). CDR3 in DNA: TGCAGTGCTAGAGATAGACAGGGGATAGGAAATGAGCAGTTCTTC. Translating it yields CSARDRQGIGNEQFF.

This chain uses TRBV7-9 with TRBJ2-1, with TRBD2 as a possible D gene (5 bases). Germline V gives CDR1 SEHNR, CDR2 FQNEAQ (reference sequence). Deletions cut 4 bases from V and 0 bases from J, with 7 bases between. The CDR3 is made up of 14 amino acids. The CDR3 DNA reads TGTGCCAGCAGCTCTAGCTTCTCCTACAATGAGCAGTTCTTC. It translates to CASSSSFSYNEQFF.